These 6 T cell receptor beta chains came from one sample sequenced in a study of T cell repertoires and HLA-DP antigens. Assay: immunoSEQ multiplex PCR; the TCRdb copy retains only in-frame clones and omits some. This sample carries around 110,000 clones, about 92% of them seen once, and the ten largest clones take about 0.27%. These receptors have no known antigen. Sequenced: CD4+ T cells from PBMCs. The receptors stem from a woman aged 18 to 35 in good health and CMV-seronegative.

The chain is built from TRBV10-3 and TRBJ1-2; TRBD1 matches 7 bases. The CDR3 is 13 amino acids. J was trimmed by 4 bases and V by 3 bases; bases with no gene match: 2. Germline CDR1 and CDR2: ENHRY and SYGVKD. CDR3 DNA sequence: TGTGCCATCAGTGAAGGACAGGCCTATGGCTACACCTTC. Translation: CAISEGQAYGYTF.

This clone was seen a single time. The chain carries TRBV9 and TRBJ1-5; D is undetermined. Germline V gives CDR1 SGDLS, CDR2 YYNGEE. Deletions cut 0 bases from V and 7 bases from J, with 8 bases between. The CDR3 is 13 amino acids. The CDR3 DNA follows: TGTGCCAGCAGCGTAGACGAGAGGCAGCCCCAGCATTTT. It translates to CASSVDERQPQHF. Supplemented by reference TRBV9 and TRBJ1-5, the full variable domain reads DSGVTQTPKHLITATGQRVTLRCSPRSGDLSVYWYQQSLDQGLQFLIQYYNGEERAKGNILERFSAQQFPDLHSELNLSSLELGDSALYFCASSVDERQPQHFGDGTRLSIL.

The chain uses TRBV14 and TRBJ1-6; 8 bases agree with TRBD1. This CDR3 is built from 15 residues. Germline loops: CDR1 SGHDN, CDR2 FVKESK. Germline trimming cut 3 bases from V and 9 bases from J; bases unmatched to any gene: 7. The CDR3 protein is CASSQRGQAISPLHF. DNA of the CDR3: TGTGCCAGCAGCCAGAGGGGACAGGCCATTTCACCCCTCCACTTT.

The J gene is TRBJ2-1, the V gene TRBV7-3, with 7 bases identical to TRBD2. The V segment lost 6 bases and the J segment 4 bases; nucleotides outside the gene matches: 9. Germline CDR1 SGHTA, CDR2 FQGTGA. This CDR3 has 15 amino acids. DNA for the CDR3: TGTGCCAGCAGTCCAACTAGCGAGAGATACAATGAGCAGTTCTTC. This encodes CASSPTSERYNEQFF.

The CDR3 loop is CASRSAGKPYEQYF. The DNA for the CDR3 is TGTGCCAGCAGGAGCGCGGGGAAGCCCTACGAGCAGTACTTC. The chain combines TRBV28 with TRBJ2-7; possible D gene TRBD2, 6 bases. The CDR3 consists of 14 residues. The germline V gene encodes CDR1 MDHEN and CDR2 SYDVKM. With 6 bases removed from V and 2 bases from J, the gap between germline ends came to 14 bases.

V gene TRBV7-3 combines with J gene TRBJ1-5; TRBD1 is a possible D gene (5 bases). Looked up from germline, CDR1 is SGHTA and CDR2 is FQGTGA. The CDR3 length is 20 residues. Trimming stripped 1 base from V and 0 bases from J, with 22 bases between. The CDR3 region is CASSLNRSKGTAYSNQPQHF. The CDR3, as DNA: TGTGCCAGCAGCTTAAATAGGTCGAAGGGGACCGCTTATAGCAATCAGCCCCAGCATTTT.